This T cell receptor (beta chain) derives from a study of shared clonotypes between healthy human individuals. Study-level findings and limits: Sampling was confined to blood; repertoires within tissues likely differ.

Splitting the CD4+ cells yielded a CD45RA+ naive subset and a CD45RA-negative memory subset. Concerning this clone itself: Its antigen is as yet unknown.

The CDR3 is 18 residues long. The germline V gene encodes CDR1 MNHEY and CDR2 SMNVEV (reference sequence). J lost 6 bases, V lost 5 bases, and 13 bases had no gene match. Deep was the level at which the assay was run. Sequencing used immunoSEQ multiplex PCR; TCRdb keeps in-frame clones, though not all of them. The profile shows under 1,900,000 clones, approximately 98.5% of them singletons. This TCR was recovered from a man in his thirties or forties in good health. The chain combines TRBV27 with TRBJ2-1; 13 bases line up with TRBD2. The sample comprised naive CD4+ T cells sorted from blood. This sample's subset: CD45RA+ positively selected. The DNA for the CDR3 is TGTGCCAGCAGTCCAAAAAGGACTAGCGGGAGTTCACTCAATGAGCAGTTCTTC. The encoded protein is CASSPKRTSGSSLNEQFF.